The entry that follows covers one TCR beta chain sequence. Execution of the assay was at deep level. In the source study's methods: ImmunoSEQ output held junction-only sequences without quality scores, so filtering differed. The method was immunoSEQ multiplex PCR; TCRdb's version includes in-frame clones alone and lacks a portion of them. The V and J calls and the clone size are those of that table, but D and trimming were determined from the DNA. This table has around 340,000 clones, around 79% appearing once. These data are taken from a study of shared clonotypes between healthy human individuals. The wider study: Per donor, three plates held CD4 naive cells, three held CD4 memory, two held CD8 naive and one held CD8 memory.

A CD45RA+ naive subset and a CD45RA-negative memory subset were split from CD4+ cells. Germline lookup yields CDR1 SGHNT and CDR2 YYREEE (reference sequence). CDR3 length equals 12 residues. Trimming removed 2 bases at V and 2 bases at J, with 5 bases between. The chain is built from TRBV5-4 and TRBJ2-7; D ambiguous. The TCR was taken from a man aged 25-45 years in good health. The specimen was memory CD4+ T cells sorted from blood. Subset denoted: CD45RA-negative fraction. The CDR3 region is CASSFLAYEQYF. The CDR3 DNA is TGTGCCAGCAGCTTTCTAGCCTACGAGCAGTACTTC. Variable domain in full (rest from reference TRBV5-4 and TRBJ2-7): ETGVTQSPTHLIKTRGQQVTLRCSSQSGHNTVSWYQQALGQGPQFIFQYYREEENGRGNFPPRFSGLQFPNYSSELNVNALELDDSALYLCASSFLAYEQYFGPGTRLTVT.